Only one count was recorded for the clone carrying this T cell receptor (beta chain). Antigen: not known. This sample stems from a study of a mutant IDH1 vaccine in newly diagnosed glioma. Time point specified: week 35, safety follow-up. Topical imiquimod was applied with each vaccine dose, which held 300 ug of mutant IDH1 20-mer peptide. Across weeks 1, 3, 5, 7, 11, 15, 19 and 23, patients received a vaccination each time, eight in all. This CDR3 region has 14 residues. Germline CDR1 is SNHLY and CDR2 is FYNNEI. The V segment lost 5 bases and the J segment 4 bases; nucleotides outside the gene matches: 4. Libraries were prepared by immunoSEQ multiplex PCR; TCRdb keeps only in-frame clonotypes and omits some of them. This table holds about 55,000 clones, under 90% found once.

This chain uses TRBV2 with TRBJ2-1; 8 nucleotides match TRBD2. The sequence was obtained from a woman under 30 with glioma. The source was PBMCs, collected from a glioma patient whose treatment included an IDH1 peptide vaccine. CDR3 protein: CASSPGLVYNEQFF. As DNA, the CDR3 is TGTGCCAGCAGTCCGGGACTAGTGTACAATGAGCAGTTCTTC.